A selection of T cell receptor beta chains follows, all from one sample in a study of cytomegalovirus exposure and HLA in healthy donors. Clones were sequenced by immunoSEQ multiplex PCR, and TCRdb holds only the in-frame ones, with some missing. The table includes under 150,000 clones, roughly 9% detected once. The sequenced material came from PBMCs. These TCRs come from a middle-aged woman in good health and CMV-seropositive. Both conserved end residues are part of each CDR3. A D gene is named only where the DNA matches it firmly. A clone size is listed for some rows: how often the clone was seen (once, few, many), or a class if it is expanded.

d_gene	v_gene	len	abundance	j_gene	CDR3nt	CDR3aa
TRBD2	TRBV7-9	15	.	TRBJ2-3	TGTGCCAGCAGCGTAACTAGCGGGGGCTCAGATACGCAGTATTTT	CASSVTSGGSDTQYF
TRBD1	TRBV7-2	15	.	TRBJ1-6	TGTGCCAGCAGCTTCTCCCCCGACAGGGATTCACCCCTCCACTTT	CASSFSPDRDSPLHF
.	TRBV2	12	.	TRBJ1-2	TGTGCCAGCAGTGAAACTTCATCGGGCTACACCTTC	CASSETSSGYTF
.	TRBV5-6	13	.	TRBJ1-4	TGTGCCAGCAGCTTGCAGATCAAGGAAAAACTGTTTTTT	CASSLQIKEKLFF
TRBD1	TRBV6-6	16	.	TRBJ2-3	TGTGCCAGCAGTTTAACAGGGGGTAGCGGCACAGATACGCAGTATTTT	CASSLTGGSGTDTQYF
.	TRBV5-1	14	.	TRBJ2-3	TGCGCCAGCAGCGAGGGACTGTACACAGATACGCAGTATTTT	CASSEGLYTDTQYF
.	TRBV25-1	13	.	TRBJ2-3	TGTGCCAGCAGTGTTCTAGGAACAGATACGCAGTATTTT	CASSVLGTDTQYF
.	TRBV18	14	.	TRBJ2-5	TGTGCCAGCTCCCTGGGATCCAGGGCAGAGACCCAGTACTTC	CASSLGSRAETQYF
.	TRBV7-9	14	.	TRBJ1-6	TGTGCCAGCAGCTTAGGTAGGGGGAGTTCACCCCTCCACTTT	CASSLGRGSSPLHF
.	TRBV2	13	few	TRBJ1-2	TGTGCCAGCAGGGGGGGGCAGGACTATGGCTACACCTTC	CASRGGQDYGYTF
.	TRBV7-9	15	.	TRBJ2-7	TGTGCCAGCAGCTTAGGCACAAGTCTGACCTACGAGCAGTACTTC	CASSLGTSLTYEQYF
.	TRBV12-5	13	.	TRBJ1-6	TGTGCTAGTGGTTTGCTAAGGGGTTCACCCCTCCACTTT	CASGLLRGSPLHF
TRBD2	TRBV9	16	few	TRBJ2-3	TGTGCCAGCAGCGGAGCGACTAGCGGTATGTCCGATACGCAGTATTTT	CASSGATSGMSDTQYF
.	TRBV9	15	.	TRBJ2-2	TGTGCCAGCAGCGTAGCAGGGGCCGGCACCGGGGAGCTGTTTTTT	CASSVAGAGTGELFF
.	TRBV6-6	15	.	TRBJ1-4	TGTGCCAGCAAGCTAACCAGGGGTGCTAATGAAAAACTGTTTTTT	CASKLTRGANEKLFF
TRBD2	TRBV5-1	16	few	TRBJ2-7	TGCGCCAGCAGCTTAGCGGGCGGGGGGGCCTCCTACGAGCAGTACTTC	CASSLAGGGASYEQYF
.	TRBV2	12	.	TRBJ1-1	TGTGCCAGCAGTGGTTCAGGGGCCGAAGCTTTCTTT	CASSGSGAEAFF
.	TRBV5-1	15	few	TRBJ1-1	TGCGCCAGCACCGCGACATTCTCAGGGAACACTGAAGCTTTCTTT	CASTATFSGNTEAFF
TRBD2	TRBV29-1	16	.	TRBJ2-7	TGCAGCGTGAAAGCGGGACTGCAAGGAAGCTCCTACGAGCAGTACTTC	CSVKAGLQGSSYEQYF
TRBD1	TRBV5-1	15	.	TRBJ2-5	TGCGCCAGCAGCTTGGATGCGACAGGGGAAGAGACCCAGTACTTC	CASSLDATGEETQYF
.	TRBV6-5	13	few	TRBJ1-1	TGTGCCAGCACCCAAAGCGGGACTCTCGAAGCTTTCTTT	CASTQSGTLEAFF
.	TRBV6-5	13	.	TRBJ1-5	TGTGCCAGCAGTGGACAGCTCGATCAGCCCCAGCATTTT	CASSGQLDQPQHF
.	TRBV29-1	11	.	TRBJ2-7	TGCAGCGGGGGGGAGTCCTACGAGCAGTACTTC	CSGGESYEQYF
.	TRBV19	14	.	TRBJ2-2	TGTGCCAGTGGTAAGATGACCGAGGCCGGGGAGCTGTTTTTT	CASGKMTEAGELFF
.	TRBV15	15	few	TRBJ2-1	TGTGCCACCAGCAGAGACAGGGGTTCCTACAATGAGCAGTTCTTC	CATSRDRGSYNEQFF
.	TRBV29-1	12	few	TRBJ2-1	TGCAGCTACAGGAGCTCCTACAATGAGCAGTTCTTC	CSYRSSYNEQFF
TRBD1	TRBV2	14	.	TRBJ1-6	TGTGCCAGCAACGGACAGGGGGAACGTTCACCCCTCCACTTT	CASNGQGERSPLHF
.	TRBV15	15	few	TRBJ1-3	TGTGCCACCAGCAGAGATCTGACAGGTGGAAACACCATATATTTT	CATSRDLTGGNTIYF
TRBD1	TRBV7-2	15	.	TRBJ2-7	TGTGCCAGCAGCTTATCCCCCGGGACAGCCTACGAGCAGTACTTC	CASSLSPGTAYEQYF
.	TRBV2	15	.	TRBJ1-5	TGTGCCAGCATCCAGGACAGTTATAGCAATCAGCCCCAGCATTTT	CASIQDSYSNQPQHF
TRBD2	TRBV27	15	.	TRBJ2-3	TGTGCCAGCAGTTTAGGTGGGGGGGGTACAGATACGCAGTATTTT	CASSLGGGGTDTQYF
.	TRBV6-6	15	.	TRBJ1-5	TGTGCCAGCAGTTACGACAGTAGGAGCAATCAGCCCCAGCATTTT	CASSYDSRSNQPQHF
TRBD1	TRBV29-1	15	few	TRBJ2-2	TGCAGCGTTGTGGAGGACAGGGTTGTCACCGGGGAGCTGTTTTTT	CSVVEDRVVTGELFF
.	TRBV6-5	16	few	TRBJ1-1	TGTGCCAGCAGTTACTATCCAGGGGCAGGGGCTGTTGTGGCTTTCTTT	CASSYYPGAGAVVAFF
TRBD1	TRBV7-6	15	few	TRBJ1-6	TGTGCCAGCAGCTTAGGGGACAGGGGTGGGTCACCCCTCCACTTT	CASSLGDRGGSPLHF
.	TRBV21-1	14	.	TRBJ1-2	TGTGCCAGCAGCAAAGGTCAGGGGAAGGACGGCTACACCTTC	CASSKGQGKDGYTF
.	TRBV5-4	14	few	TRBJ2-4	TGTGCCAGCGCACGGGCGGGGGCCAAAAACATTCAGTACTTC	CASARAGAKNIQYF
.	TRBV2	12	few	TRBJ2-7	TGTGCCAGCAGGGGGAGGTCGTACGAGCAGTACTTC	CASRGRSYEQYF
TRBD1	TRBV5-1	13	.	TRBJ1-2	TGCGCCAGCAGCCCAGGGGGCTACGGTGGCTACACCTTC	CASSPGGYGGYTF
TRBD2	TRBV7-6	15	.	TRBJ2-1	TGTGCCAGCAGCCCCGGGACTAGCGGATCCAATGAGCAGTTCTTC	CASSPGTSGSNEQFF
TRBD1	TRBV18	15	.	TRBJ2-5	TGTGCCAGCTCACCCCTCGGGACAGATGGGGAGACCCAGTACTTC	CASSPLGTDGETQYF
.	TRBV18	15	few	TRBJ2-2	TGTGCCAGCTCACCGATCGTGGAGCAGAACCGGGAGCTGTTTTTT	CASSPIVEQNRELFF